The 9 T cell receptor beta chains reported below all come from one sample, sequenced in a study of cytomegalovirus exposure and HLA in healthy donors. PCR was performed using 60 Vbeta and 13 Jbeta primers. Profiled with immunoSEQ multiplex PCR; TCRdb holds only in-frame clones, not every one. The sample yields under 300,000 clones, roughly 85% seen once. The specimen was PBMCs. These receptors were taken from a man in his forties in good health and CMV-seropositive.

V is TRBV7-9 and J is TRBJ2-2; weak D call: TRBD1 (6 bases). Germline-derived CDR1 and CDR2 are SEHNR and FQNEAQ (reference sequence). This CDR3 is built from 16 residues. Trimming took off 4 bases at V and 1 base at J, with 13 bases between the two ends. The CDR3 bases are TGTGCCAGCAGCTCCTTCCAGGGACAGAACACCGGGGAGCTGTTTTTT. Protein product: CASSSFQGQNTGELFF.

The chain is built from TRBV19 and TRBJ1-1; D not certain. The V and J ends lost 2 bases and 2 bases respectively, with 6 bases between them. CDR1 LNHDA and CDR2 SQIVND come from the germline V gene (reference sequence). This CDR3 is 13 amino acids long. The CDR3 region is CASSITINTEAFF. The CDR3 region has the DNA TGTGCCAGTAGTATAACTATTAACACTGAAGCTTTCTTT.

In this sample, this clone turned up a few times. V usage is TRBV4-3 and J usage is TRBJ2-1, with D perhaps TRBD1 (7 bases). The CDR3 totals 17 residues. V was cut by 0 bases and J by 9 bases, with 21 bases left in between. Per germline, CDR1 LGHNA and CDR2 YSLEER. This CDR3 reads CASSQDQKQGRWGEQFF. The CDR3 nucleotides are TGCGCCAGCAGCCAAGATCAAAAACAGGGGAGGTGGGGTGAGCAGTTCTTC.

J is TRBJ2-1 and V is TRBV9, with 8 nucleotides matching TRBD2. The CDR3 totals 17 residues. The germline gives CDR1 SGDLS, CDR2 YYNGEE. The ends lost 3 bases at V and 2 bases at J; junction bases unmatched: 10. This CDR3 is CASSGSGLAPAYNEQFF. DNA for the CDR3: TGTGCCAGCAGCGGAAGCGGACTAGCCCCCGCCTACAATGAGCAGTTCTTC.

This chain links TRBV27 with TRBJ2-2, with 7 bases lining up with TRBD2. Germline trimming cut 1 base from V and 1 base from J; bases unmatched to any gene: 3. This CDR3 spans 16 amino acids. Per the germline V gene, CDR1 is MNHEY and CDR2 is SMNVEV (reference sequence). The CDR3 coding sequence is TGTGCCAGCAGTTTATGGGGGGGAGGGAACACCGGGGAGCTGTTTTTT. It yields the protein CASSLWGGGNTGELFF.

This clone was seen a few times. This chain joins TRBV5-4 and TRBJ1-4, with D possibly TRBD1 on 6 matching bases. Trimming shortened V by 4 bases and J by 2 bases, and 6 bases separated the two germline ends. CDR1 and CDR2 (germline): SGHNT, YYREEE (reference sequence). The CDR3 extends over 13 amino acids. The CDR3 DNA reads as TGTGCCAGCAGCACAGGGACTAATGAAAAACTGTTTTTT. Translated: CASSTGTNEKLFF.

The chain links TRBV27 to TRBJ2-5, with TRBD2 identical over 10 bases. The DNA end is more similar to TRBJ2-7, so the J call may be wrong. CDR1 and CDR2 from the germline V gene are MNHEY and SMNVEV (reference sequence). CDR3 size: 14 residues. The CDR3 here is CASSFASGSPEQYF. The CDR3 nucleotides read TGTGCCAGCAGTTTCGCTAGCGGGAGTCCCGAGCAGTACTTC.

The chain employs TRBV2 and TRBJ2-5; 8 bases line up with TRBD1. The germline V gene encodes CDR1 SNHLY and CDR2 FYNNEI. Trimming removed 7 bases from V and 0 bases from J; junction bases left unmatched: 7. The CDR3 has 15 amino acids. The CDR3 sequence is CASTSDRVNQETQYF. CDR3 nucleotides: TGTGCCAGCACCTCGGACAGGGTGAACCAAGAGACCCAGTACTTC. Supplemented by reference TRBV2 and TRBJ2-5, the full variable domain reads EPEVTQTPSHQVTQMGQEVILRCVPISNHLYFYWYRQILGQKVEFLVSFYNNEISEKSEIFDDQFSVERPDGSNFTLKIRSTKLEDSAMYFCASTSDRVNQETQYFGPGTRLLVL.

This clone was counted once. V gene TRBV11-2 combines with J gene TRBJ2-7; a weak D match, TRBD1 (7 bases). There are 14 residues in the CDR3. Germline values: CDR1 SGHAT, CDR2 FQNNGV. The V end lost 5 bases, the J end lost 7 bases, and 18 bases lay between the germline ends. The CDR3 nucleotides read TGTGCCAGCAGCCGCGGGACAGCCTTGAGGGAGCAGTACTTC. Residues: CASSRGTALREQYF.